The 11 T cell receptor beta chains presented below share a single source sample, sequenced in a study of blood T cell repertoires in COVID-19. Sequencing used immunoSEQ multiplex PCR; TCRdb keeps in-frame clones, though not all of them. The table records about 200,000 clones, about 88% of them present only once. The sample taken for sequencing was peripheral blood. The receptors here all came from a man in his fifties or sixties with COVID-19, enrolled during active disease.

The CDR3: CASTPLGRESYEQYF. The CDR3 DNA reads as TGTGCCAGCACCCCCTTAGGGAGAGAATCCTACGAGCAGTACTTC. The V gene is TRBV27, the J gene TRBJ2-7; D perhaps matches TRBD2 (5 bases). V was pared by 7 bases and J by 1 base, with 17 bases between. The CDR3 sequence is 15 residues long. Per germline, CDR1 MNHEY and CDR2 SMNVEV (reference sequence).

The J gene is TRBJ2-3, the V gene TRBV7-3; TRBD1 agrees at 10 bases. Germline trimming cut 2 bases from V and 2 bases from J; bases unmatched to any gene: 1. CDR1 is SGHTA, CDR2 FQGTGA, per germline. This CDR3 region has 15 residues. The CDR3 sequence: CASSLGQGDTDTQYF. The CDR3 region has the DNA TGTGCCAGCAGCTTAGGACAGGGGGACACAGATACGCAGTATTTT.

CDR3 sequence (DNA): TGTGCCAGCAGCCTTACGCGGGGCCCTATATTGAACACTGAAGCTTTCTTT. It encodes CASSLTRGPILNTEAFF. The chain links TRBV7-8 to TRBJ1-1, with a tentative D call TRBD1 (5 bases). V gave up 5 bases and J gave up 0 bases, with 19 bases separating them. CDR3 size: 17 residues. CDR1 is SGHVS, CDR2 FQNEAQ, per germline. Full variable domain (remainder filled in from reference TRBV7-8 and TRBJ1-1): GAGVSQSPRYKVAKRGQDVALRCDPISGHVSLFWYQQALGQGPEFLTYFQNEAQLDKSGLPSDRFFAERPEGSVSTLKIQRTQQEDSAVYLCASSLTRGPILNTEAFFGQGTRLTVV.

The chain joins TRBV7-3 to TRBJ2-5; 9 bases agree with TRBD2. Germline CDR1 and CDR2: SGHTA and FQGTGA. Unmatched junction bases numbered 2, after V lost 1 base and J lost 5 bases. The CDR3 extends over 14 amino acids. The CDR3: CASSLSGRGETQYF. DNA for the CDR3: TGTGCCAGCAGCTTAAGCGGGAGGGGGGAGACCCAGTACTTC.

V and J are TRBV4-3 and TRBJ2-2; 8 bases line up with TRBD2. The CDR3 length is 12 residues. Germline assignment: CDR1 LGHNA and CDR2 YSLEER. V shed 10 bases, J shed 7 bases, and the junction held 5 bases outside the gene matches. The chain's CDR3 is CATGGAGGELFF. The DNA of the CDR3 is TGCGCCACCGGGGGGGCAGGCGGGGAGCTGTTTTTT.

The chain joins TRBV6-5 to TRBJ1-5; D unresolved. The germline CDR1 and CDR2 sequences are MNHEY and SVGAGI. The V and J ends lost 4 bases and 7 bases respectively, with 8 bases between them. CDR3 length equals 12 residues. The CDR3 sequence: CASSSGSQPQHF. The DNA for the CDR3 is TGTGCCAGCAGTTCCGGGAGCCAGCCCCAGCATTTT.

The rearrangement uses TRBV5-1 and TRBJ2-5, with 9 bases fitting TRBD1. Germline V gene sequence: CDR1 SGHRS, CDR2 YFSETQ. The J segment lost 2 bases and the V segment lost 1 base, leaving 6 bases of the junction unmatched. The length of the CDR3 is 16 residues. The CDR3 DNA follows: TGCGCCAGCAGCTTGACCGGGACAGGGAGACAAGAGACCCAGTACTTC. Amino acid sequence: CASSLTGTGRQETQYF.

The chain has TRBV27 and TRBJ1-1, with D perhaps TRBD1 (6 bases). Trimming left V 6 bases short and J 3 bases short, with 26 bases between. Looked up from germline, CDR1 is MNHEY and CDR2 is SMNVEV (reference sequence). The length of the CDR3 is 18 residues. The CDR3 DNA is TGTGCCAGCAGCCCCGGAGGTTTGTCGGGGGGCCTAGACACTGAAGCTTTCTTT. Translating gives CASSPGGLSGGLDTEAFF.

This clone has only a few counts. The chain joins TRBV7-6 to TRBJ2-7; D possibly corresponds to TRBD2 (7 bases). Per the germline V gene, CDR1 is SGHVS and CDR2 is FNYEAQ. V dropped 1 base and J dropped 3 bases, with 16 bases sitting between them. The CDR3 is 16 amino acids. The CDR3 DNA is TGTGCCAGCAGCTTAGAGGGGGGGACCCCGGTCTACGAGCAGTACTTC. Its translation: CASSLEGGTPVYEQYF. Full variable domain (rest looked up from reference TRBV7-6 and TRBJ2-7): GAGVSQSPRYKVTKRGQDVALRCDPISGHVSLYWYRQALGQGPEFLTYFNYEAQQDKSGLPNDRFSAERPEGSISTLTIQRTEQRDSAMYRCASSLEGGTPVYEQYFGPGTRLTVT.

The rearrangement uses TRBV5-1 and TRBJ1-1; D not certain. Germline-derived CDR1 and CDR2 are SGHRS and YFSETQ. The CDR3 contains 14 residues. Trimming cost V 1 base and J 1 base, with 8 bases left between them. The DNA for the CDR3 is TGCGCCAGCAGCTTGAGCCCAGGGAACACTGAAGCTTTCTTT. Protein product: CASSLSPGNTEAFF.

The DNA of the CDR3 is TGTGCCAGCAGTTCTGACGGACTAGTTGGGGAGACCCAGTACTTC. Protein product: CASSSDGLVGETQYF. The chain has TRBV6-2 or TRBV6-3 and TRBJ2-5; 7 bases map to TRBD2. The germline gives CDR1 MNHEY, CDR2 SVGEGT. The trim removed 4 bases at V and 5 bases at J, leaving 10 bases unmatched. This CDR3 has 15 amino acids.